Shown below are 3 T cell receptor beta chains from a single sample sequenced in a study of T cells in Graves' hyperthyroidism and ophthalmopathy. Authors of the study amplified TCR beta CDR3 regions from RNA transcripts. HTBI primers were the set used in a first-round RT-PCR of the TCR CDR3. TCRdb redid the calling of the multiplex PCR reads with MiXCR, one entry per CDR3 protein. The sample shows approximately 530,000 distinct CDR3 sequences, approximately 15% of them seen only once. The sequenced sample was blood. The source of these receptors is a woman aged 18-30 years with Graves' hyperthyroidism.

This clonotype was counted only a few times. V usage is TRBV11-3 and J usage is TRBJ1-1; TRBD1 aligns across 9 bases. J gave up 6 bases and V 6 bases, and 14 bases lay outside the gene matches. Per germline, CDR1 SGHNT and CDR2 YENEEA. CDR3 size: 16 residues. The CDR3 protein is CASSFRVGDRDPEAFF. Here the CDR3 DNA reads TGTGCCAGCAGTTTTAGAGTTGGGGACAGGGATCCTGAAGCTTTCTTT.

This clonotype was counted a few times. The genes are TRBV18 and TRBJ2-1, with TRBD1 identical over 7 bases. CDR3 length: 14 amino acids. V trimming: 0 bases; J trimming: 5 bases; junction bases outside the gene matches: 1. Germline V gives CDR1 KGHSH, CDR2 LQKENI. CDR3 loop: CASSPPGTDNEQFF. The CDR3 region has the DNA TGTGCCAGCTCACCACCGGGGACAGACAATGAGCAGTTCTTC.

This clonotype was seen many times. The J gene is TRBJ2-1, the V gene TRBV7-9, with D possibly being TRBD1 or TRBD2 (6 bases each). The V end lost 1 base, the J end lost 0 bases, and 16 bases lay between the germline ends. The length of the CDR3 is 18 residues. Germline CDR1 and CDR2: SEHNR and FQNEAQ (reference sequence). The CDR3 nucleotides read TGTGCCAGCAGCTTAGGAACAGGGCTAGCGAGCTCCTACAATGAGCAGTTCTTC. It codes for CASSLGTGLASSYNEQFF.